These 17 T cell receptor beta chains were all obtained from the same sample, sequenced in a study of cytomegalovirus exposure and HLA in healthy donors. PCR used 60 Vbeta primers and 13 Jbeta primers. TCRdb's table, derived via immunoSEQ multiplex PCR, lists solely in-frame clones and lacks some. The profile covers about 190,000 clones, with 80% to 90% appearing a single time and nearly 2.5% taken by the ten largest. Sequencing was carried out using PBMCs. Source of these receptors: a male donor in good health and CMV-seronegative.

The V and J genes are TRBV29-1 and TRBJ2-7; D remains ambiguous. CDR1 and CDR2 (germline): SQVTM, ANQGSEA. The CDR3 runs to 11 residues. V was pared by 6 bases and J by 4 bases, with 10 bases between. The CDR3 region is CSVALGYEQYF. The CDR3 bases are TGCAGCGTGGCACTCGGGTACGAGCAGTACTTC.

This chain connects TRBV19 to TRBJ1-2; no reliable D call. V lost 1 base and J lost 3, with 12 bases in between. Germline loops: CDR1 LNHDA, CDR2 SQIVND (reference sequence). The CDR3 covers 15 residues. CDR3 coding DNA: TGTGCCAGTAGTATAGGAGCGAGGGCTGACTATGGCTACACCTTC. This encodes CASSIGARADYGYTF.

The CDR3 DNA reads as TGTGCCAGCAGTCCCTCGGGACAGGGCCTCAATGAGCAGTTCTTC. Amino acids: CASSPSGQGLNEQFF. J is TRBJ2-1 and V is TRBV28, with 9 bases identical to TRBD1. Germline V gene data show CDR1 as MDHEN and CDR2 as SYDVKM. V shed 5 bases and J 6 bases; nucleotides not matched to a gene: 8. The CDR3 loop spans 15 amino acids. The variable domain in full, with the rest retrieved from reference TRBV28 and TRBJ2-1, is DVKVTQSSRYLVKRTGEKVFLECVQDMDHENMFWYRQDPGLGLRLIYFSYDVKMKEKGDIPEGYSVSREKKERFSLILESASTNQTSMYLCASSPSGQGLNEQFFGPGTRLTVL.

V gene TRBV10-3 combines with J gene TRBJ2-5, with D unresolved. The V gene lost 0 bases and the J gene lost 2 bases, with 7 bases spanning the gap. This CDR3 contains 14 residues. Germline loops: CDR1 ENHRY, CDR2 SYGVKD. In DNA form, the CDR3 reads TGTGCCATCAGTGAGTCTTTCCGTCAAGAGACCCAGTACTTC. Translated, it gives CAISESFRQETQYF.

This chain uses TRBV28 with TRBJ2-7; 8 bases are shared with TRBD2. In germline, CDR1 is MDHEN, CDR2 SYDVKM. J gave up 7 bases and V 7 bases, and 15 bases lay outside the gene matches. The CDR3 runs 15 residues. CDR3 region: CASKTQRGGAGEQYF. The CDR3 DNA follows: TGTGCCAGCAAAACCCAACGGGGGGGGGCAGGGGAGCAGTACTTC.

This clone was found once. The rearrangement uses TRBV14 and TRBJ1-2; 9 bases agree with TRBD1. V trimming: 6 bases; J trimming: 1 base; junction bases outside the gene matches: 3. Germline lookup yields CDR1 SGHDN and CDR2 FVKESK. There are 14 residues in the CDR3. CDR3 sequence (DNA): TGTGCCAGCAGACGGACAGGGGATAACTATGGCTACACCTTC. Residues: CASRRTGDNYGYTF.

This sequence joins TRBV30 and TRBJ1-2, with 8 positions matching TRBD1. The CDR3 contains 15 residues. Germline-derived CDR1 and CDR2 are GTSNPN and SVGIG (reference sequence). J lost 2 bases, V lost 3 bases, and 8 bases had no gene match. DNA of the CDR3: TGTGCCTGGAGCTATAAGGACAGGGTAAACTATGGCTACACCTTC. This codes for CAWSYKDRVNYGYTF. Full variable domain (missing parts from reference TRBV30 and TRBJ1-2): SQTIHQWPATLVQPVGSPLSLECTVEGTSNPNLYWYRQAAGRGLQLLFYSVGIGQISSEVPQNLSASRPQDRQFILSSKKLLLSDSGFYLCAWSYKDRVNYGYTFGSGTRLTVV.

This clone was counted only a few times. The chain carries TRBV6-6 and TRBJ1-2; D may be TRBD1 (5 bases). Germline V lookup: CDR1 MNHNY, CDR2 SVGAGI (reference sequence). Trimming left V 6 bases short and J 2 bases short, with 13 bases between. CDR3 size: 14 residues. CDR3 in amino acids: CASREGNNNYGYTF. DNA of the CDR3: TGTGCCAGCAGGGAGGGGAACAACAACTATGGCTACACCTTC.

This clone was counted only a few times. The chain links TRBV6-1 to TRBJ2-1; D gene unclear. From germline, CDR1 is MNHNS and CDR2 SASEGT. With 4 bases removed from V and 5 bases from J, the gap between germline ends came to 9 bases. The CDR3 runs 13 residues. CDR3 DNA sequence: TGTGCCAGCAGTGGGAACTACGACAATGAGCAGTTCTTC. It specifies CASSGNYDNEQFF.

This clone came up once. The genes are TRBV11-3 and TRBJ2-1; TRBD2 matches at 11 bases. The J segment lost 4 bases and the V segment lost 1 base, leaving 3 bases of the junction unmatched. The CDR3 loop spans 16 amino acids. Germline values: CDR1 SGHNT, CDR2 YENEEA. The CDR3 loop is CASSLGLAGSYNEQFF. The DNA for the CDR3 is TGTGCCAGCAGCTTAGGACTAGCGGGATCATACAATGAGCAGTTCTTC.

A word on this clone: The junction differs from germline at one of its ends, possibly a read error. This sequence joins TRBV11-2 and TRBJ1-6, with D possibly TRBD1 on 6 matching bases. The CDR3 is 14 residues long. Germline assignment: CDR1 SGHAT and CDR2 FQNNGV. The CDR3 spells CASSFDRNNSPLHF. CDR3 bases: TGCGCCAGCAGCTTCGACAGGAATAATTCACCCCTCCACTTT.

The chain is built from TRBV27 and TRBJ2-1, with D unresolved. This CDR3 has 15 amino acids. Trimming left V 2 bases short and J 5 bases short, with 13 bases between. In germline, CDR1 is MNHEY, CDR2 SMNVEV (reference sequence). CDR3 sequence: CASSLVGGENNEQFF. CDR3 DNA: TGTGCCAGCAGTTTAGTTGGCGGCGAAAACAATGAGCAGTTCTTC.

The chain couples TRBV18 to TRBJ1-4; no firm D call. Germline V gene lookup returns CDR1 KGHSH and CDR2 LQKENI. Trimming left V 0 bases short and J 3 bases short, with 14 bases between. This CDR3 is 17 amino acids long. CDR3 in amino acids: CASSPPGPGTPNEKLFF. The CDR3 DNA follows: TGTGCCAGCTCACCACCGGGTCCGGGTACCCCTAATGAAAAACTGTTTTTT. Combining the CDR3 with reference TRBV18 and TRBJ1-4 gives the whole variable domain NAGVMQNPRHLVRRRGQEARLRCSPMKGHSHVYWYRQLPEEGLKFMVYLQKENIIDESGMPKERFSAEFPKEGPSILRIQQVVRGDSAAYFCASSPPGPGTPNEKLFFGSGTQLSVL.

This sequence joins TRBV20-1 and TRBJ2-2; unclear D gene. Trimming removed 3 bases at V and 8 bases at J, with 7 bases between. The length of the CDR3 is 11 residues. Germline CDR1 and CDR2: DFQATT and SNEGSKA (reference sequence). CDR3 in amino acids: CSARSLGELFF. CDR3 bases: TGCAGTGCTAGGTCACTTGGGGAGCTGTTTTTT.

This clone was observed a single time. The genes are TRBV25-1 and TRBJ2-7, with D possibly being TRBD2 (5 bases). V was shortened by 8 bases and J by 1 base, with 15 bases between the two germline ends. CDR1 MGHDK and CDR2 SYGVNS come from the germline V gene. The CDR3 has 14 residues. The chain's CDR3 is CASPPGVGSYEQYF. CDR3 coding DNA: TGTGCCAGCCCTCCCGGGGTCGGGTCCTACGAGCAGTACTTC.

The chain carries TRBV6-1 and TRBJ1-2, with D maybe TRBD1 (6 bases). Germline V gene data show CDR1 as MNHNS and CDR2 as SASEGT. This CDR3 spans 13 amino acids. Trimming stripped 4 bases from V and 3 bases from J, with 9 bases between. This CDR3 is CASSVSGDYGYTF. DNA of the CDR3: TGTGCCAGCAGTGTGTCAGGGGACTATGGCTACACCTTC.

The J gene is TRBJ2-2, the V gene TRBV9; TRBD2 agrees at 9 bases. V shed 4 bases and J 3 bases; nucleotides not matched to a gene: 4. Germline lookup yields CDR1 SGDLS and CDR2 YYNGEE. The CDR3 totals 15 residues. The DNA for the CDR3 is TGTGCCAGCAGCCCGGGACTAGCCGACACCGGGGAGCTGTTTTTT. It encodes CASSPGLADTGELFF.